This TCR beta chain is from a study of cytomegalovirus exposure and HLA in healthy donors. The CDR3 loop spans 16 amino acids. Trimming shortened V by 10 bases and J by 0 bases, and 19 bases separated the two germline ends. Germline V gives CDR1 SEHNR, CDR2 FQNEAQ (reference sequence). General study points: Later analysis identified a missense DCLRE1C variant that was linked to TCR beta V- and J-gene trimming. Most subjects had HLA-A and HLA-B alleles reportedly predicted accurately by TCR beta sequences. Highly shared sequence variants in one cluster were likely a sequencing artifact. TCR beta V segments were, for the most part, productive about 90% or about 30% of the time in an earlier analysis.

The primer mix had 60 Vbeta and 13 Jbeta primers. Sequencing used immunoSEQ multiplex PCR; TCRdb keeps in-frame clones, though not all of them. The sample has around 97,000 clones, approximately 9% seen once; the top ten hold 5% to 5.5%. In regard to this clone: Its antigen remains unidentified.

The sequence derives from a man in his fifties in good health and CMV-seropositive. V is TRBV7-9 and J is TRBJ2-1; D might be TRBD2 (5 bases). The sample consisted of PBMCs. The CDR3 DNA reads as TGTGCCACCCTGGCTCCCCCCGAGGGCTCCTACAATGAGCAGTTCTTC. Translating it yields CATLAPPEGSYNEQFF.